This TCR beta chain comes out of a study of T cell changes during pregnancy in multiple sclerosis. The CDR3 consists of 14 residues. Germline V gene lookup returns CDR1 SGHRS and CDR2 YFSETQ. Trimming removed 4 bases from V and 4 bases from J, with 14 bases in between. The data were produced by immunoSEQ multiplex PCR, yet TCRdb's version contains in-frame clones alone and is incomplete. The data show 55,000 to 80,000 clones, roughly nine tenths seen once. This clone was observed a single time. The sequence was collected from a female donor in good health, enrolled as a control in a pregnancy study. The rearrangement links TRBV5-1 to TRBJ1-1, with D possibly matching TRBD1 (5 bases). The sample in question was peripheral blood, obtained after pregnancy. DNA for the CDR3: TGCGCCAGCAGCGTCACAGGAGGGGTCACTGAAGCTTTCTTT. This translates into CASSVTGGVTEAFF.